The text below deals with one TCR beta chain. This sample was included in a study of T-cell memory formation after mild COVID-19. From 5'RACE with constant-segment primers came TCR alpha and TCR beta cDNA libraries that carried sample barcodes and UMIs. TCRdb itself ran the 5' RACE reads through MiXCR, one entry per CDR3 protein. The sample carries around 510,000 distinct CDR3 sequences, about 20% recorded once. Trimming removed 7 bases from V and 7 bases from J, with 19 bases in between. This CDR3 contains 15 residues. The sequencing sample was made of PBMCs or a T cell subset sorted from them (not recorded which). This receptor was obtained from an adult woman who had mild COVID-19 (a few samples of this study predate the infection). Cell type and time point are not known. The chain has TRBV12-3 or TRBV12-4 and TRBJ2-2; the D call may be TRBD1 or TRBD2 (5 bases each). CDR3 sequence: CASTDEGSRFGELFF. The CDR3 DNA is TGTGCCAGCACCGACGAGGGGTCGCGGTTCGGGGAGCTGTTTTTT.